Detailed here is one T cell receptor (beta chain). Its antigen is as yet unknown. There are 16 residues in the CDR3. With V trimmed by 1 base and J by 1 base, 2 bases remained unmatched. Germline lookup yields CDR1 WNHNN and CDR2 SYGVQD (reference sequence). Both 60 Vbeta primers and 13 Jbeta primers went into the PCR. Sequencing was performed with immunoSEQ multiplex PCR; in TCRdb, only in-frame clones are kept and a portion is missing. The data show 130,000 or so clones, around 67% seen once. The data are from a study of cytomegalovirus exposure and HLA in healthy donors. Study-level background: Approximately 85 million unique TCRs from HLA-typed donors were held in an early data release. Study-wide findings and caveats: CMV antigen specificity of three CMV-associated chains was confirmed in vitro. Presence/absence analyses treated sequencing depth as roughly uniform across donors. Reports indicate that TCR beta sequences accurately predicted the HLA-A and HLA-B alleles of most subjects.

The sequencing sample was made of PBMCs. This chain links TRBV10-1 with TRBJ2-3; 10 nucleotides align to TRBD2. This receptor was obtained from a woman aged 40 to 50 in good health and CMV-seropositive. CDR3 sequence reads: CASSELGTSGTDTQYF. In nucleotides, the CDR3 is TGCGCCAGCAGTGAGTTGGGGACTAGCGGCACAGATACGCAGTATTTT.